What follows describes a single T cell receptor beta chain. Its antigen is not identified. Alongside a J-beta primer mix, a sample-barcoded 5' primer served in a second PCR lasting about 7 to 11 cycles. TCRdb used MiXCR to reprocess the 5' RACE reads, holding one entry per CDR3 protein. The sample has under 2,000,000 distinct CDR3 sequences, around half seen once. Germline-derived CDR1 and CDR2 are DFQATT and SNEGSKA (reference sequence). Trimming shortened V by 3 bases and J by 0 bases, and 14 bases separated the two germline ends. This CDR3 has 15 residues. This record belongs to a study of blood T cells in healthy people across ages. Findings of the study overall: Naive T cell percentage by flow cytometry tracked strongly with beta diversity. Older age went with lower TCR beta diversity per million T cells, in a roughly linear way. Donor CMV status was unknown, possibly confounding expanded clonotype changes.

The source material was blood. This TCR was sampled from a woman aged 40-49 years in good health. The chain links TRBV20-1 to TRBJ1-2; D remains unclear. The CDR3 spells CSASAGISANYGYTF. The DNA of the CDR3 is TGCAGTGCTAGCGCGGGGATCTCAGCTAACTATGGCTACACCTTC.